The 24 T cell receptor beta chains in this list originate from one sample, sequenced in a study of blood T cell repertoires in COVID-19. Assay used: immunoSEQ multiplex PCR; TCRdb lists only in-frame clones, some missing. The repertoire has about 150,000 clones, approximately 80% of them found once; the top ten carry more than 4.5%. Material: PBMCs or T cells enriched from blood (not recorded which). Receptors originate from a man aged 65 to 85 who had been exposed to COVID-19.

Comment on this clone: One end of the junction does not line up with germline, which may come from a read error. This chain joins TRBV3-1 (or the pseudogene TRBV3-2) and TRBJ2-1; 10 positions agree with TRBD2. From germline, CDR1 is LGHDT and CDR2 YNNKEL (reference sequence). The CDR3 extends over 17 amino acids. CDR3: CASRQVASGGSYNEQFF. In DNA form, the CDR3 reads TGTGCCAGCAGGCAAGTAGCTAGCGGGGGTTCCTACAATGAGCAGTTCTTC.

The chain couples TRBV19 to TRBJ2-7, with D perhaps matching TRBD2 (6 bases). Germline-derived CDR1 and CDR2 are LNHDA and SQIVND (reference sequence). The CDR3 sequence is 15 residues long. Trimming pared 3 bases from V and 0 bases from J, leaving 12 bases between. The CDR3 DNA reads TGTGCCAGTAGTATTCGACTAGAGAGCTCCTACGAGCAGTACTTC. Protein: CASSIRLESSYEQYF. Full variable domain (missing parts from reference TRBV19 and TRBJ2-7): DGGITQSPKYLFRKEGQNVTLSCEQNLNHDAMYWYRQDPGQGLRLIYYSQIVNDFQKGDIAEGYSVSREKKESFPLTVTSAQKNPTAFYLCASSIRLESSYEQYFGPGTRLTVT.

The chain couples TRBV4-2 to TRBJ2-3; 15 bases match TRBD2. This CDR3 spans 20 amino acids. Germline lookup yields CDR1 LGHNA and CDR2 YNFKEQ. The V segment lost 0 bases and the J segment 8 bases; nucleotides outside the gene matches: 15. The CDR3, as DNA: TGTGCCAGCAGCCAAGATCAAGGACTAGCGGGGGGGCAGAGGTGGAGTACGCAGTATTTT. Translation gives CASSQDQGLAGGQRWSTQYF.

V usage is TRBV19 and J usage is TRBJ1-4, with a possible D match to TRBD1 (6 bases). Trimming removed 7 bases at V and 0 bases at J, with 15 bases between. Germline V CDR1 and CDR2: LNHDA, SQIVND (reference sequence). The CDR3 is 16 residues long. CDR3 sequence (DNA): TGTGCCAGTAAACCCGACAGGCATCCAACTAATGAAAAACTGTTTTTT. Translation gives CASKPDRHPTNEKLFF.

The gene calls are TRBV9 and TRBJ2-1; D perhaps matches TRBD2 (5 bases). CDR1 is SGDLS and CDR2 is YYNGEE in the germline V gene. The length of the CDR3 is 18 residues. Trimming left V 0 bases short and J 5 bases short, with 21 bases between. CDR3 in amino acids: CASSVDRSRDLVDNEQFF. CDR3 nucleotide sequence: TGTGCCAGCAGCGTAGATCGTTCGAGGGATTTAGTGGACAATGAGCAGTTCTTC.

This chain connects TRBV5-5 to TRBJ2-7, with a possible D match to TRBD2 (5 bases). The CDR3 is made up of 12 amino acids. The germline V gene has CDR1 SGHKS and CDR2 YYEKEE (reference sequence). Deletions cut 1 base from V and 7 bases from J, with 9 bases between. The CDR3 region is CASSLNRGEQYF. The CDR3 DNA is TGTGCCAGCAGCTTGAATCGCGGGGAGCAGTACTTC.

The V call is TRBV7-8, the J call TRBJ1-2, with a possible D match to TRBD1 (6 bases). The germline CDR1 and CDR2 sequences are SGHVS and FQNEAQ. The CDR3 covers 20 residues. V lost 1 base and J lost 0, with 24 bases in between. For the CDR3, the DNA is TGTGCCAGCAGCTTAGACAGGGCCCAACCAATCAACCCAACTAACTATGGCTACACCTTC. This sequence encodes CASSLDRAQPINPTNYGYTF. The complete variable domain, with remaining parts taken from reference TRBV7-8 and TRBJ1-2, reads GAGVSQSPRYKVAKRGQDVALRCDPISGHVSLFWYQQALGQGPEFLTYFQNEAQLDKSGLPSDRFFAERPEGSVSTLKIQRTQQEDSAVYLCASSLDRAQPINPTNYGYTFGSGTRLTVV.

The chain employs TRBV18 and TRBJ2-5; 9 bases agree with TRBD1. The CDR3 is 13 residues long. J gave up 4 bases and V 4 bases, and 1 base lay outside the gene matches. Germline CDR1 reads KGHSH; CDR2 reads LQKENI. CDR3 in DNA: TGTGCCAGCTCACGACAGGGGGGAGAGACCCAGTACTTC. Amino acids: CASSRQGGETQYF.

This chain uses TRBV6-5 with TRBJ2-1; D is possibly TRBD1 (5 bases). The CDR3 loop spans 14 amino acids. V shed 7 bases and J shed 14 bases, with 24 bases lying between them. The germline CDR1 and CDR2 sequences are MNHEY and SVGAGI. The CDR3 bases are TGTGCCAGCATCCCAGACAGACAAAGAGGTCAGGAGTTCTTC. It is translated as CASIPDRQRGQEFF.

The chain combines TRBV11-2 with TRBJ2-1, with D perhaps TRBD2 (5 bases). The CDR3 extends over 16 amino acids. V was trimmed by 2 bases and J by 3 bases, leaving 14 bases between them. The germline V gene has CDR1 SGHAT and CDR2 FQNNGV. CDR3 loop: CASSLRGMIGYNEQFF. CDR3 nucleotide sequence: TGTGCCAGCAGCTTAAGAGGGATGATCGGCTACAATGAGCAGTTCTTC.

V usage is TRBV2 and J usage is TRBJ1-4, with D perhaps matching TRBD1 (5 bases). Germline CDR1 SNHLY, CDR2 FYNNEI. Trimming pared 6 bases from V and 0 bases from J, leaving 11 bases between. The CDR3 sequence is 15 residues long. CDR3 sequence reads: CASRLAGTTNEKLFF. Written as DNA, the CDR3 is TGTGCCAGCAGACTCGCAGGGACAACTAATGAAAAACTGTTTTTT. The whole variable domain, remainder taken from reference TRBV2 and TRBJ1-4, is EPEVTQTPSHQVTQMGQEVILRCVPISNHLYFYWYRQILGQKVEFLVSFYNNEISEKSEIFDDQFSVERPDGSNFTLKIRSTKLEDSAMYFCASRLAGTTNEKLFFGSGTQLSVL.

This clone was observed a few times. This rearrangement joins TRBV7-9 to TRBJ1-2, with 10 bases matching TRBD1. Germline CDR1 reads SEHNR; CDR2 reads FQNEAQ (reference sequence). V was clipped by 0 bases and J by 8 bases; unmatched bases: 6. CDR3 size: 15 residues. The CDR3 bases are TGTGCCAGCAGCTTAGCAGCGGGACAGGGGTTCGGCTACACCTTC. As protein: CASSLAAGQGFGYTF.

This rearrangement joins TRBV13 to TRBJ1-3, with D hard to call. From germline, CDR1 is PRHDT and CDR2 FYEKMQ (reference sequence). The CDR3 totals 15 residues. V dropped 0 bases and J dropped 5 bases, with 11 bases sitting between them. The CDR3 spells CASSLGLGPRNTIYF. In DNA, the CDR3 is TGTGCCAGCAGCTTAGGCCTTGGGCCCAGAAACACCATATATTTT.

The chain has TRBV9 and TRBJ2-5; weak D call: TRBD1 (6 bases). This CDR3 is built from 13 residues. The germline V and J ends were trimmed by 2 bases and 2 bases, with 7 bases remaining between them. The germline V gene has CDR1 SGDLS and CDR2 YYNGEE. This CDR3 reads CASSVGQQETQYF. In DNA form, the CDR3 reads TGTGCCAGCAGCGTGGGACAACAAGAGACCCAGTACTTC. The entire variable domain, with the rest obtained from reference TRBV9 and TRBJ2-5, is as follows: DSGVTQTPKHLITATGQRVTLRCSPRSGDLSVYWYQQSLDQGLQFLIQYYNGEERAKGNILERFSAQQFPDLHSELNLSSLELGDSALYFCASSVGQQETQYFGPGTRLLVL.

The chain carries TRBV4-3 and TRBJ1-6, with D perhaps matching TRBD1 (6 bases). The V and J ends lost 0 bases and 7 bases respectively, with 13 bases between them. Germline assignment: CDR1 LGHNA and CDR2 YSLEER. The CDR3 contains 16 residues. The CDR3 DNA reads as TGCGCCAGCAGCCAAGATCGGAACAGGGCAAATTCACCCCTCCACTTT. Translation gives CASSQDRNRANSPLHF.

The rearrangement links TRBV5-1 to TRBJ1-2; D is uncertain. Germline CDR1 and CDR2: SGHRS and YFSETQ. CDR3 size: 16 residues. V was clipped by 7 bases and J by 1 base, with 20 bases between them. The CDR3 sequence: CASGGQPQEVNYGYTF. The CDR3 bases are TGCGCCAGCGGCGGGCAGCCCCAAGAGGTTAACTATGGCTACACCTTC.

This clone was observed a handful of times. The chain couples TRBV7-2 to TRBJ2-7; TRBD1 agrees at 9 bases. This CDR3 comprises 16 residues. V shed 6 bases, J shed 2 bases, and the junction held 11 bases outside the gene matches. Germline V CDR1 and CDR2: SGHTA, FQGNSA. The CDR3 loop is CASSLTQGASTYEQYF. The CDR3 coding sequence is TGTGCCAGCAGTCTTACACAGGGGGCCTCCACCTACGAGCAGTACTTC.

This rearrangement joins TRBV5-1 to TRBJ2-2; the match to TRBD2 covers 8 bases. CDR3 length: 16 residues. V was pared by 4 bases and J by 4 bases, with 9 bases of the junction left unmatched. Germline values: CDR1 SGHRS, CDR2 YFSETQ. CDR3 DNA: TGCGCCAGCAGCCTCGATAGCGGGACCCGCACCGGGGAGCTGTTTTTT. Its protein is CASSLDSGTRTGELFF.

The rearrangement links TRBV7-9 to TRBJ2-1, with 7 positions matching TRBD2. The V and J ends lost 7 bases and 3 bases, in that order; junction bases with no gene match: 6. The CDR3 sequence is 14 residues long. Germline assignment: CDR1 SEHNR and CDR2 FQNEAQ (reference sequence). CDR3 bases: TGTGCCAGCACCCGGAGCGGGGACTACAATGAGCAGTTCTTC. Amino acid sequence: CASTRSGDYNEQFF.

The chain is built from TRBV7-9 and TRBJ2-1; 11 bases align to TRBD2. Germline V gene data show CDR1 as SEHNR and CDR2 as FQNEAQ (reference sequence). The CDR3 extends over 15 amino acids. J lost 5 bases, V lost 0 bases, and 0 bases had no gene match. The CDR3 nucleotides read TGTGCCAGCAGCTTAGCGGGACTAGCGGACAATGAGCAGTTCTTC. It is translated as CASSLAGLADNEQFF. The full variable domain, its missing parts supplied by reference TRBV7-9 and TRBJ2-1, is DTGVSQNPRHKITKRGQNVTFRCDPISEHNRLYWYRQTLGQGPEFLTYFQNEAQLEKSRLLSDRFSAERPKGSFSTLEIQRTEQGDSAMYLCASSLAGLADNEQFFGPGTRLTVL.

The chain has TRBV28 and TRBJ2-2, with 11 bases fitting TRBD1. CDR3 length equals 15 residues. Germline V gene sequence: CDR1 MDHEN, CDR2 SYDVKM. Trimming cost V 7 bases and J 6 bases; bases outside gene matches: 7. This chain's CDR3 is CASTTPGQGAGELFF. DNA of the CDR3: TGTGCCAGCACGACTCCGGGACAGGGGGCCGGGGAGCTGTTTTTT.

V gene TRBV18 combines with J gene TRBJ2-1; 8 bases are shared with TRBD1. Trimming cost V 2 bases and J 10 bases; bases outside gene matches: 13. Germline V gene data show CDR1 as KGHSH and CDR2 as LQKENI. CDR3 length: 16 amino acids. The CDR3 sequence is CASSPSGTGPGGEQFF. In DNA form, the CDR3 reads TGTGCCAGCTCACCATCCGGGACAGGCCCTGGGGGAGAGCAGTTCTTC.

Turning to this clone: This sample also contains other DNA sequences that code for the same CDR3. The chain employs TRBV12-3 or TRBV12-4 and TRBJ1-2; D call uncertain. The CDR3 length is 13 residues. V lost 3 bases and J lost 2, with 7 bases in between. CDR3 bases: TGTGCCAGCAGTTTGTCGGGGAACTATGGCTACACCTTC. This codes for CASSLSGNYGYTF.

The CDR3, as DNA: TGTGCCAGCAGGGACAGGGACGTCCCCTACGAGCAGTACTTC. Its protein is CASRDRDVPYEQYF. This chain joins TRBV25-1 and TRBJ2-7; 8 bases match TRBD1. In germline, CDR1 is MGHDK, CDR2 SYGVNS. Trimming took 6 bases from V and 2 from J; bases not matched to a gene: 6. This CDR3 has 14 residues.